The clone carrying this TCR beta chain was detected ten times or more. The antigen remains unidentified. What was amplified from RNA transcripts were TCR beta CDR3 regions. HTBI primers were employed in a first-round RT-PCR of the TCR CDR3. TCRdb re-called the multiplex PCR reads with MiXCR, one entry per CDR3 protein. Here the sample spans about 380,000 distinct CDR3 sequences, over 11% being singletons. Germline V gene lookup returns CDR1 SGHTA and CDR2 FQGTGA. The CDR3 extends over 14 amino acids. V shed 1 base and J shed 0 bases, with 6 bases lying between them. This sample is part of a study of T cells in Graves' hyperthyroidism and ophthalmopathy. Study results and caveats: Using 13 V-J features, a model discriminated ophthalmopathy from stable hyperthyroidism. The model anticipated ophthalmopathy a median about six months pre-onset.

Clinical symptoms, serum thyroxine and TRAb, thyroid ultrasound and orbital computed tomography together formed the diagnostic basis. The sample consisted of blood. The sequence came from a woman aged 60-70 years with Graves' hyperthyroidism. V gene TRBV7-3 combines with J gene TRBJ1-2; D remains ambiguous. The CDR3 is CASSLMAANYGYTF. The CDR3, as DNA: TGTGCCAGCAGCTTAATGGCGGCTAACTATGGCTACACCTTC.